Described below is a single T cell receptor beta chain sequence and its context. Per germline, CDR1 SGHTA and CDR2 FQGNSA. The CDR3 is 15 amino acids. Between the trimmed V and J ends, which lost 5 bases and 5 bases, there was a span of 15 bases. This entry is derived from a study of blood T cell repertoires in COVID-19. The table came from immunoSEQ multiplex PCR; TCRdb's copy has only in-frame clones and leaves some out. Of about 44,000 clones in the sample, roughly 87% were seen once. The chain recombines TRBV7-2 with TRBJ2-2, with D perhaps TRBD1 (6 bases). Material for sequencing was peripheral blood. This clonotype originated in a man between 65 and 80 years old with active COVID-19. CDR3 region: CASSPSRGGTGELFF. DNA for the CDR3: TGTGCCAGCAGCCCCTCCAGGGGCGGTACCGGGGAGCTGTTTTTT.